The 30 T cell receptor beta chains below all came from one sample that was sequenced in a study of control samples from healthy donors and cancer patients. Profiled with immunoSEQ multiplex PCR; TCRdb holds only in-frame clones, not every one. The sample includes around 50,000 clones, roughly 90% of them seen just once. The sample was PBMCs. The receptors shown here come from a man aged 25 to 40 with colorectal cancer.

The chain carries TRBV6-2 or TRBV6-3 and TRBJ2-7, with D uncertain. V dropped 6 bases and J dropped 3 bases, with 15 bases sitting between them. Germline CDR1 and CDR2: MNHEY and SVGEGT. This CDR3 region has 14 residues. CDR3 in amino acids: CASSLTETFYEQYV. CDR3 sequence (DNA): TGTGCCAGCAGCCTTACAGAGACCTTCTACGAGCAGTACGTC.

The chain employs TRBV4-3 and TRBJ1-1; 9 bases agree with TRBD1. CDR1 is LGHNA and CDR2 is YSLEER in the germline V gene. CDR3 size: 16 residues. V gave up 3 bases and J gave up 2 bases; unmatched junction bases: 7. CDR3 residues: CASSQDRQGGNTEAFF. The CDR3 nucleotides read TGCGCCAGCAGCCAGGACAGACAGGGGGGCAACACTGAAGCTTTCTTT.

The genes are TRBV5-4 and TRBJ1-2; weak D call: TRBD1 (5 bases). The CDR3 is 15 residues long. CDR1 and CDR2 (germline): SGHNT, YYREEE (reference sequence). V lost 3 bases and J lost 4, with 16 bases in between. CDR3 sequence reads: CASSSLGDGTYGYTF. In nucleotides, the CDR3 is TGTGCCAGCAGCTCCTTAGGAGACGGGACCTATGGCTACACCTTC.

In the case of this clone: The germline gene is not matched at one end of the junction; a read error may be the cause. The CDR3 loop reads CASSEQVLIGGTDTQYF. CDR3 sequence (DNA): TGTGCCAGCAGCGAACAGGTTCTCATCGGGGGCACCGATACGCAGTATTTT. The V and J genes are TRBV2 and TRBJ2-3; the D call may be TRBD1 or TRBD2 (6 bases each). CDR3 length equals 17 residues. Per the germline V gene, CDR1 is SNHLY and CDR2 is FYNNEI. Full variable domain (remainder filled in from reference TRBV2 and TRBJ2-3): EPEVTQTPSHQVTQMGQEVILRCVPISNHLYFYWYRQILGQKVEFLVSFYNNEISEKSEIFDDQFSVERPDGSNFTLKIRSTKLEDSAMYFCASSEQVLIGGTDTQYFGPGTRLTVL.

The CDR3 sequence: CASSYSVPGLEPDTQYF. CDR3 DNA sequence: TGTGCCAGCAGTTACTCGGTACCGGGACTAGAGCCAGATACGCAGTATTTT. V is TRBV6-2 or TRBV6-3 and J is TRBJ2-3; the match to TRBD2 covers 8 bases. The CDR3 spans 17 residues. V shed 0 bases, J shed 4 bases, and the junction held 9 bases outside the gene matches. Germline V CDR1 and CDR2: MNHEY, SVGEGT.

V usage is TRBV3-1 (or the pseudogene TRBV3-2) and J usage is TRBJ1-2, with 9 bases identical to TRBD1. This CDR3 region has 15 residues. CDR1 is LGHDT, CDR2 YNNKEL, per germline (reference sequence). The V and J ends lost 0 bases and 8 bases, in that order; junction bases with no gene match: 7. CDR3 region: CASSQDLRDREGYTF. The CDR3 nucleotides read TGTGCCAGCAGCCAAGATCTGCGGGACAGGGAGGGCTACACCTTC.

This clone was picked up a small number of times. This sequence joins TRBV5-1 and TRBJ1-2; a possible D gene is TRBD1 (5 bases). CDR3 length equals 15 residues. Germline CDR1 SGHRS, CDR2 YFSETQ. Trimming left V 1 base short and J 8 bases short, with 18 bases between. The CDR3 reads CASSLTQGIWVGYTF. The CDR3 DNA reads TGCGCCAGCAGCTTGACCCAGGGAATCTGGGTAGGCTACACCTTC.

The J gene is TRBJ1-3, the V gene TRBV13; D is ambiguous. CDR3 length equals 16 residues. V was shortened by 2 bases and J by 1 base, with 12 bases between the two germline ends. Per the germline V gene, CDR1 is PRHDT and CDR2 is FYEKMQ (reference sequence). The CDR3 DNA is TGTGCCAGCAGCTTACCCTCGTTGGGGTCTGGAAACACCATATATTTT. Amino acid sequence: CASSLPSLGSGNTIYF.

This chain connects TRBV7-2 to TRBJ2-5; tentative D call: TRBD2 (6 bases). The CDR3 totals 15 residues. The ends were cut back, 3 bases at V and 3 bases at J, with 14 bases in the middle. Germline lookup yields CDR1 SGHTA and CDR2 FQGNSA. The CDR3 DNA is TGTGCCAGCAGCTTCTATCGCGGGGTAGAAGAGACCCAGTACTTC. It encodes CASSFYRGVEETQYF. Full variable domain (remainder filled in from reference TRBV7-2 and TRBJ2-5): GAGVSQSPSNKVTEKGKDVELRCDPISGHTALYWYRQSLGQGLEFLIYFQGNSAPDKSGLPSDRFSAERTGGSVSTLTIQRTQQEDSAVYLCASSFYRGVEETQYFGPGTRLLVL.

The genes are TRBV7-9 and TRBJ2-5; D is tentatively TRBD1 or TRBD2 (5 bases each). CDR1 is SEHNR and CDR2 is FQNEAQ in the germline V gene (reference sequence). V lost 4 bases and J lost 4, with 10 bases in between. This CDR3 spans 13 amino acids. The CDR3 protein is CASSSRGPETQYF. The CDR3 DNA sequence: TGTGCCAGCAGCTCCCGGGGCCCAGAGACCCAGTACTTC.

Relative to its sample, this clone is medium-sized (0.01 to 0.1%). The CDR3 here is CASSQDLGDSNYGYTF. In DNA, the CDR3 is TGCGCCAGCAGCCAAGATCTAGGGGATTCTAACTATGGCTACACCTTC. The chain carries TRBV4-3 and TRBJ1-2, with D possibly TRBD1 on 5 matching bases. The CDR3 contains 16 residues. V shed 0 bases and J shed 0 bases, with 11 bases lying between them. CDR1 and CDR2 (germline): LGHNA, YSLEER.

CDR3 protein: CASSLYTGGDTGELFF. The CDR3 DNA is TGTGCCAGCAGCCTTTATACAGGGGGAGACACCGGGGAGCTGTTTTTT. The chain couples TRBV6-4 to TRBJ2-2; TRBD1 agrees at 8 bases. The CDR3 consists of 16 residues. V gave up 6 bases and J gave up 3 bases; unmatched junction bases: 9. Germline values: CDR1 MRHNA, CDR2 SNTAGT.

The chain is built from TRBV5-5 and TRBJ1-1; possible D gene TRBD1, 6 bases. Trimming removed 5 bases at V and 5 bases at J, with 16 bases between. Germline V gene sequence: CDR1 SGHKS, CDR2 YYEKEE (reference sequence). The CDR3 runs to 14 residues. As DNA, the CDR3 is TGTGCCAGCAGTCCCAGGGGTGTAGTGACTGAAGCTTTCTTT. Its translation: CASSPRGVVTEAFF.

The genes are TRBV9 and TRBJ1-2; weak D call: TRBD1 (6 bases). V was clipped by 0 bases and J by 8 bases, with 14 bases between them. The CDR3 loop spans 14 amino acids. Germline V lookup: CDR1 SGDLS, CDR2 YYNGEE. Written as DNA, the CDR3 is TGTGCCAGCAGCGTAGGCGGGGGCTCTATGGGCTACACCTTC. This gives the protein CASSVGGGSMGYTF.

The CDR3 loop is CASSQDPREGYGYTF. In DNA form, the CDR3 reads TGTGCCAGCAGCCAAGATCCCAGGGAGGGCTATGGCTACACCTTC. The rearrangement links TRBV3-1 (or the pseudogene TRBV3-2) to TRBJ1-2; D is possibly TRBD1 (5 bases). The CDR3 is 15 amino acids. Germline CDR1 and CDR2: LGHDT and YNNKEL (reference sequence). Deletions cut 0 bases from V and 4 bases from J, with 12 bases between.

This chain joins TRBV27 and TRBJ1-1, with TRBD1 matching 7 bases. The CDR3 is 14 amino acids. The ends lost 4 bases at V and 7 bases at J; junction bases unmatched: 9. Per the germline V gene, CDR1 is MNHEY and CDR2 is SMNVEV (reference sequence). CDR3 in DNA: TGTGCCAGCAGTTCTCTCGTGACAGGGCTTGAAGCTTTCTTT. Translation gives CASSSLVTGLEAFF.

The chain combines TRBV6-5 with TRBJ1-1, with D possibly being TRBD1 (5 bases). There are 14 residues in the CDR3. Trimming took off 2 bases at V and 8 bases at J, with 15 bases between the two ends. The V gene's germline CDR1 is MNHEY and CDR2 SVGAGI. The CDR3 is CASSYTEDKSEAFF. DNA for the CDR3: TGTGCCAGCAGTTACACCGAGGACAAGTCCGAAGCTTTCTTT.

About this clone itself: Without the conserved terminal phenylalanine or tryptophan, this CDR3 likely stems from a read error. Because the CDR3's place on the DNA is in doubt, the DNA is left out and the CDR3 is given as listed by TCRdb. The chain joins TRBV5-8 to TRBJ1-1. The germline CDR1 and CDR2 sequences are SGHTS and YDEGEE. Both ends counted, the CDR3 spans 16 residues. This CDR3 reads CASSRGWIPEGLREPI.

This rearrangement joins TRBV27 to TRBJ2-7; D may be TRBD2 (6 bases). The CDR3 runs to 13 residues. V lost 5 bases to trimming and J lost 4 bases, with 12 bases between them. Germline values: CDR1 MNHEY, CDR2 SMNVEV (reference sequence). Here the CDR3 reads CASSRGAGYEQYV. In DNA, the CDR3 is TGTGCCAGCAGTAGGGGAGCGGGTTACGAGCAGTACGTC.

The chain has TRBV2 and TRBJ2-1; possible D gene TRBD2, 5 bases. V lost 3 bases to trimming and J lost 2 bases, with 5 bases between them. The CDR3 runs to 13 residues. The germline V gene has CDR1 SNHLY and CDR2 FYNNEI. As DNA, the CDR3 is TGTGCCAGCAGTGACGGGGCCTACAATGAGCAGTTCTTC. Protein product: CASSDGAYNEQFF.

The count of this clone is one. The V and J genes are TRBV7-9 and TRBJ1-4; D unresolved. V shed 9 bases and J shed 2 bases, with 7 bases lying between them. The CDR3 is 12 residues long. CDR1 and CDR2 (germline): SEHNR, FQNEAQ (reference sequence). The CDR3 coding sequence is TGTGCCAGTTCCCGGACTAATGAAAAACTGTTTTTT. Its translation is CASSRTNEKLFF. Using reference TRBV7-9 and TRBJ1-4 for the parts outside the CDR3, the full variable domain is DTGVSQNPRHKITKRGQNVTFRCDPISEHNRLYWYRQTLGQGPEFLTYFQNEAQLEKSRLLSDRFSAERPKGSFSTLEIQRTEQGDSAMYLCASSRTNEKLFFGSGTQLSVL.

The chain joins TRBV6-6 to TRBJ2-4, with D uncertain. This CDR3 spans 16 amino acids. CDR1 is MNHNY, CDR2 SVGAGI, per germline (reference sequence). Trimming stripped 0 bases from V and 0 bases from J, with 9 bases between. The CDR3 DNA follows: TGTGCCAGCAGTTACTCAGGCAATGAAGCCAAAAACATTCAGTACTTC. Its protein product is CASSYSGNEAKNIQYF.

The chain carries TRBV3-1 (or the pseudogene TRBV3-2) and TRBJ2-6; tentatively, D is TRBD2 (6 bases). Germline-derived CDR1 and CDR2 are LGHDT and YNNKEL (reference sequence). Trimming shortened V by 4 bases and J by 3 bases, and 16 bases separated the two germline ends. This CDR3 has 17 residues. CDR3 region: CASSRPVAGLGANVLTF. For the CDR3, the DNA is TGTGCCAGCAGCCGCCCCGTGGCGGGGCTTGGGGCCAACGTCCTGACTTTC.

The chain links TRBV10-1 to TRBJ1-6; D is unresolved. The CDR3 is 13 residues long. V lost 3 bases to trimming and J lost 6 bases, with 6 bases between them. Germline V gives CDR1 WNHNN, CDR2 SYGVQD (reference sequence). The CDR3 spells CASSERFNSPLHF. CDR3 sequence (DNA): TGCGCCAGCAGTGAAAGGTTTAATTCACCCCTCCACTTT.

The J gene is TRBJ1-1, the V gene TRBV6-5, with D maybe TRBD1 (6 bases). Germline V gene lookup returns CDR1 MNHEY and CDR2 SVGAGI. V lost 6 bases, J lost 0 bases, and 14 bases lay in between. The CDR3 totals 15 residues. CDR3 nucleotide sequence: TGTGCCAGCAGCGTACAGGGATCGGTGAACACTGAAGCTTTCTTT. It yields the protein CASSVQGSVNTEAFF.

The chain joins TRBV12-3 or TRBV12-4 to TRBJ1-2, with TRBD1 as a possible D gene (5 bases). CDR3 length: 12 residues. Between the trimmed V and J ends, which lost 11 bases and 0 bases, there was a span of 10 bases. The DNA of the CDR3 is TGTGCCCTCCGGGGGGCTAACTATGGCTACACCTTC. It translates to CALRGANYGYTF.

The gene calls are TRBV4-3 and TRBJ2-5; D is possibly TRBD1 (6 bases). Germline V CDR1 and CDR2: LGHNA, YSLEER. The CDR3 is made up of 14 amino acids. Trimming left V 2 bases short and J 3 bases short, with 10 bases between. CDR3 bases: TGCGCCAGCAGCCAATTTCACAGGGAAGAGACCCAGTACTTC. Its translation: CASSQFHREETQYF.

This chain connects TRBV27 to TRBJ2-7; 8 bases map to TRBD2. Per germline, CDR1 MNHEY and CDR2 SMNVEV (reference sequence). CDR3 length equals 15 residues. V dropped 6 bases and J dropped 4; count of bases not matched to a gene: 11. CDR3 sequence reads: CASSPSGLGEYEQYF. The DNA for the CDR3 is TGTGCCAGCAGCCCGTCGGGACTAGGAGAGTACGAGCAGTACTTC.

The chain links TRBV11-2 to TRBJ1-6; D is ambiguous. This CDR3 is 19 amino acids long. The germline V and J ends were trimmed by 1 base and 0 bases, with 16 bases remaining between them. Germline CDR1 is SGHAT and CDR2 is FQNNGV. CDR3 region: CASSLVWAAPSSYNSPLHF. CDR3 coding DNA: TGTGCCAGCAGCTTAGTTTGGGCCGCGCCGAGCTCCTATAATTCACCCCTCCACTTT.

V and J are TRBV30 and TRBJ1-5; 10 nucleotides agree with TRBD1. V dropped 0 bases and J dropped 5; count of bases not matched to a gene: 4. Germline CDR1 and CDR2: GTSNPN and SVGIG (reference sequence). This CDR3 spans 15 amino acids. CDR3 bases: TGTGCCTGGAGTGTACTGGGACAGGGGTATCAGCCCCAGCATTTT. Protein sequence: CAWSVLGQGYQPQHF.